The entry that follows covers one T cell receptor beta chain sequence. Its cognate antigen has yet to be identified. Base quality data are lacking; no much larger clone is found one base away. The data belong to a study of T cell therapy after organ transplantation (dated by TCRdb to the late 2010s). With regard to the full study: Autologous CMV-specific T cells, expanded in vitro for roughly 15 days with a peptide pool of 30 HLA class I and II CMV epitopes, were used as therapy products. Patients were given up to 6 doses of T cells at 2-week intervals and were followed for roughly seven months after finishing therapy. Of the approximately ten patients, eight were classified as clinical responders and two were classified as nonresponders. Across 2 to 6 intravenous infusions, patients got a median of 1.92 x 10^8 CMV-specific T cells. Short-term post-therapy blood samples were obtained 4 to 8 weeks after therapy was completed. A follow-up TRBV repertoire analysis was performed on an open-label phase I trial of autologous CMV-specific adoptive T cell therapy in solid-organ transplant recipients. Only about 85% of the 10 patients had long-term post-therapy samples available. The full study reports these points: The small number of expansions detected in nonresponders may reflect reduced sample coverage resulting from poor CD8+ T cell yield. Reconstitution after therapy appeared to involve both transferred clonotypes and endogenous clonotypes that were not detected in the therapy products. Before therapy, nonresponders had marked clonal expansions, and after therapy the repertoires of nonresponders changed only minimally. Fold change in CD8 clonality after therapy was inversely correlated with pretherapy clonality, suggesting that less biased repertoires were more receptive to remodeling. The small cohort prevented assessing confounders such as concurrent antirejection and antiviral medications.

The junction shows trimming of 0 bases on V and 6 bases on J, plus 10 bases between the germline ends. The germline V gene yields SGDLS for CDR1 and YYNGEE for CDR2. The CDR3 runs 14 amino acids, cysteine and phenylalanine included. Only the CDR3 region is kept as DNA, spanning 42 bases read in frame from base 1. TRB CDR3 regions were amplified from genomic DNA with the immunoSEQ two-step, bias-controlled multiplex PCR assay. CDR3 libraries were sequenced on an Illumina NextSeq 500. Per the original workflow: The immunoSEQ Analyzer platform was used for initial alignment and bioinformatics, including bias normalization against synthetic CDR3 analogs. Annotation of V, D and J genes followed the definitions in the IMGT database. VDJtools version 1.1.10 and the R package tcR version 2.2.1.11 were used with default settings for further TRBV analyses. GLIPH analysis was done using default settings in version 1.0. Significant clonotype frequency changes were tested by 2-sided binomial test with Benjamini-Hochberg correction (alpha = 0.01) in CDR3 sequences with at least 5 reads. The table was pulled from immuneACCESS by TCRdb, which kept in-frame rearrangements only. Such tables lose some clones; where checked, under half of the loss comes from unresolved V genes, and the rest has no known cause. The V and J calls and clone size come from that table; D and trimming were worked out from the DNA. Present in this sample are 3,000 to 4,000 clones, about two thirds of which were seen just once. 38% of the sample comes from the top ten.

The time point tag for this specimen amounts to: 4-8 weeks after completion of therapy. The patients had received solid-organ transplants and had cytomegalovirus that was drug-resistant/recurrent. About nine people from the trial were chosen for repertoire analysis because post-therapy peripheral blood mononuclear cells were available from them. Viable CD3+CD8+CD4- lymphocytes were sorted from PBMCs on a BD FACSAria III. The Qiagen DNeasy Kit was used to extract genomic DNA from sorted cells. Sample: CD8+ T cells from blood, taken after autologous CMV-specific T cell therapy. This clonotype originated in a human patient who had received a solid organ transplant and had CMV disease. Following transplantation, part of the T cell population may be supplied by the graft donor rather than the patient. The receptor chain draws on TRBV9 and TRBJ1-5; a tentative D call is TRBD1 (6 bases match). CDR3 protein: CASSVGQGSQPQHF. In nucleotides, the sequence is TGTGCCAGCAGCGTAGGGCAGGGGAGTCAGCCCCAGCATTTT.